The following is a TCR beta chain sequence with its context. Its matching antigen is unknown. CDR3 length: 15 residues. CDR1 is MNHEY and CDR2 is SVGAGI in the germline V gene. The J segment lost 6 bases and the V segment lost 6 bases, leaving 7 bases of the junction unmatched. The sample belongs to a study of T cells after yellow fever vaccination. General study results and limits: Contaminants from the bulk population, in the form of abundant clonotypes, could be found in FACS-sorted repertoires. Relatively few clonotypes were ones that appeared in both CD4 and CD8 compartments. The secondary T-cell response peaked on day 5, not day 15, but was weaker.

The 5'RACE template-switching step produced TCR cDNA and added a universal primer site and UMIs. TCRdb itself ran the 5' RACE reads through MiXCR, one entry per CDR3 protein. This repertoire shows roughly 400,000 distinct CDR3 sequences, 18% found once; its top ten account for around 17%. The TCR sequence derives from a man aged 18 to 29 who received the YFV17D yellow fever vaccine. V gene TRBV6-5 combines with J gene TRBJ2-3, with 12 bases that match TRBD1. Sequencing was performed on PBMCs, taken before the yellow fever booster vaccination. The chain's CDR3 is CASRPGQGARDTQYF. In nucleotides, the CDR3 is TGTGCCAGCAGACCGGGACAGGGGGCCAGGGATACGCAGTATTTT.